Listed below are T cell receptor beta chains from one sample, sequenced in a study of T cells after yellow fever vaccination. TCRdb re-called the 5' RACE reads with MiXCR, one entry per CDR3 protein. The profile covers some 350,000 distinct CDR3 sequences, with about 4% appearing a single time and approximately 24% taken by the ten largest. Source: PBMCs, taken 5 days after the yellow fever booster vaccination. These receptors came from a man aged 18 to 30 who received the YFV17D yellow fever vaccine. CDR3s leave out the opening cysteine and the closing phenylalanine or tryptophan. Each record gives: V gene, J gene, CDR3 protein.

v_gene: TRBV19; j_gene: TRBJ2-7; CDR3aa: ASSIYLKDTYEQY
v_gene: TRBV20-1; j_gene: TRBJ1-1; CDR3aa: SASNRAPQEAF
v_gene: TRBV27; j_gene: TRBJ2-5; CDR3aa: ASSLLQGASGETQY
v_gene: TRBV5-1; j_gene: TRBJ1-1; CDR3aa: ASSRAAGQRNTEAF
v_gene: TRBV5-1; j_gene: TRBJ1-1; CDR3aa: ASSIQERAEAF
v_gene: TRBV7-8; j_gene: TRBJ2-1; CDR3aa: ASSSKRVPSPSYNEQF
v_gene: TRBV2; j_gene: TRBJ1-1; CDR3aa: ASNAVNTEAF
v_gene: TRBV28; j_gene: TRBJ2-1; CDR3aa: ASRLLAGAYNEQF
v_gene: TRBV28; j_gene: TRBJ2-5; CDR3aa: ASKRGGGSQETQY
v_gene: TRBV4-2; j_gene: TRBJ2-6; CDR3aa: ASSQGGHAGANVLT
v_gene: TRBV6-5; j_gene: TRBJ2-1; CDR3aa: ASSYSGWNEQF
v_gene: TRBV12-3/TRBV12-4; j_gene: TRBJ2-2; CDR3aa: ASSPLGGRTGELF
v_gene: TRBV5-1; j_gene: TRBJ2-2; CDR3aa: ASSLVFGNTGELF
v_gene: TRBV5-5; j_gene: TRBJ2-3; CDR3aa: ASSRDRGYTDTQY
v_gene: TRBV4-1; j_gene: TRBJ2-6; CDR3aa: ASSQARGPLKANVLT
v_gene: TRBV7-2; j_gene: TRBJ2-1; CDR3aa: ASSSAPGYNEQF
v_gene: TRBV29-1; j_gene: TRBJ2-3; CDR3aa: SVADFRTDTQY
v_gene: TRBV10-2; j_gene: TRBJ2-7; CDR3aa: ASGEAGEQY
v_gene: TRBV7-8; j_gene: TRBJ2-4; CDR3aa: ASSPPGREAKNIQY
v_gene: TRBV20-1; j_gene: TRBJ2-5; CDR3aa: SGDVGLQETQY
v_gene: TRBV7-2; j_gene: TRBJ2-7; CDR3aa: ASSSFRGPTSYEQY
v_gene: TRBV4-2; j_gene: TRBJ2-7; CDR3aa: ASSPSLMSSYEQY
v_gene: TRBV7-7; j_gene: TRBJ2-2; CDR3aa: ASSEQGIANTGELF
v_gene: TRBV5-1; j_gene: TRBJ2-7; CDR3aa: ASSLSASNYEQY
v_gene: TRBV15; j_gene: TRBJ2-5; CDR3aa: ATSSDRGRQETQY
v_gene: TRBV10-2; j_gene: TRBJ2-2; CDR3aa: ASSPITSANTGELF
v_gene: TRBV18; j_gene: TRBJ2-7; CDR3aa: ASSLFSGSEPYEQY
v_gene: TRBV28; j_gene: TRBJ1-2; CDR3aa: ASSQPGFGSYGYT
v_gene: TRBV6-2/TRBV6-3; j_gene: TRBJ2-1; CDR3aa: ASSSWLGGKF
v_gene: TRBV7-9; j_gene: TRBJ1-1; CDR3aa: ASRRAGDAEAF
v_gene: TRBV10-3; j_gene: TRBJ1-4; CDR3aa: AISDRPPGQNEKLF
v_gene: TRBV5-1; j_gene: TRBJ2-5; CDR3aa: ASSVGTAHQETQY
v_gene: TRBV4-1; j_gene: TRBJ2-2; CDR3aa: ASSQGTVPTGELF
v_gene: TRBV5-1; j_gene: .; CDR3aa: ASSLYSLHGYQETQY
v_gene: TRBV5-1; j_gene: TRBJ1-3; CDR3aa: ASSLPSDAGVGGNTIY
v_gene: TRBV6-5; j_gene: TRBJ2-7; CDR3aa: ASSYSLRGHYEQY
v_gene: TRBV18; j_gene: TRBJ1-5; CDR3aa: ASSPTGQPQH
v_gene: TRBV3-1; j_gene: TRBJ2-5; CDR3aa: ASSQIGETQY
v_gene: TRBV12-3/TRBV12-4; j_gene: TRBJ2-3; CDR3aa: ASSAGIGTDTQY
v_gene: TRBV28; j_gene: TRBJ2-2; CDR3aa: ASSSPGAAGELF
v_gene: TRBV29-1; j_gene: TRBJ2-6; CDR3aa: SVPRGPGANVLT
v_gene: TRBV7-2; j_gene: TRBJ2-3; CDR3aa: ASRRSGGVRDTQY